Each of the 16 T cell receptor beta chains below was sequenced from the same sample in a study of CD8+ T cells in alopecia areata. RNA, once extracted, was reverse transcribed into cDNA for use as the sequencing template. Profiled with immunoSEQ multiplex PCR; TCRdb holds only in-frame clones, not every one. Among 150,000 to 200,000 clones, under 80% were seen once, and the ten largest hold about 1.3%. Treatment specified: oral pan-JAK inhibitor, 5-10 mg twice daily. The sequencing used CD4+ T cells sorted from blood, collected between weeks 47 and 50, from a patient treated with tofacitinib. The origin of the receptors is a human donor with alopecia areata.

In nucleotides, the CDR3 is TGTGCCTGGAGTGTGAGGATTGGTTTGAACACTGAAGCTTTCTTT. It yields the protein CAWSVRIGLNTEAFF. V usage is TRBV30 and J usage is TRBJ1-1; D is undetermined. Germline lookup yields CDR1 GTSNPN and CDR2 SVGIG (reference sequence). Trimming stripped 0 bases from V and 0 bases from J, with 11 bases between. There are 15 residues in the CDR3.

The gene calls are TRBV15 and TRBJ2-6, with D possibly TRBD2 on 5 matching bases. Germline assignment: CDR1 LNHNV and CDR2 YYDKDF (reference sequence). The CDR3 runs to 18 residues. Between the trimmed V and J ends, which lost 0 bases and 0 bases, there was a span of 12 bases. CDR3 nucleotides: TGTGCCACCAGCAGAGATCGAAGGGAGCGCTCTGGGGCCAACGTCCTGACTTTC. Translated: CATSRDRRERSGANVLTF.

The chain links TRBV5-4 to TRBJ2-1; 10 bases agree with TRBD2. The V and J ends lost 0 bases and 3 bases, in that order; junction bases with no gene match: 6. Germline CDR1 is SGHNT and CDR2 is YYREEE (reference sequence). The CDR3 runs 17 residues. The CDR3 DNA sequence: TGTGCCAGCAGCTTGGCTTCTAGCGGGGGTAGCTACAATGAGCAGTTCTTC. Translated: CASSLASSGGSYNEQFF.

This clone was seen only a few times. The chain links TRBV29-1 to TRBJ1-2; 7 bases fit TRBD1. The germline gives CDR1 SQVTM, CDR2 ANQGSEA. The CDR3 is 10 residues long. J gave up 10 bases and V 6 bases, and 5 bases lay outside the gene matches. CDR3 residues: CSVHTGDYTF. The CDR3, as DNA: TGCAGCGTGCACACAGGGGACTACACCTTC. The whole variable domain, filled in from reference TRBV29-1 and TRBJ1-2, reads SAVISQKPSRDICQRGTSLTIQCQVDSQVTMMFWYRQQPGQSLTLIATANQGSEATYESGFVIDKFPISRPNLTFSTLTVSNMSPEDSSIYLCSVHTGDYTFGSGTRLTVV.

The chain has TRBV6-1 and TRBJ2-7, with D unresolved. V shed 3 bases and J shed 0 bases, with 6 bases lying between them. Germline V lookup: CDR1 MNHNS, CDR2 SASEGT. There are 13 residues in the CDR3. CDR3 region: CASSDALSYEQYF. CDR3 DNA: TGTGCCAGCAGTGATGCTCTCTCCTACGAGCAGTACTTC.

The J gene is TRBJ2-7, the V gene TRBV7-2; 9 positions match TRBD2. Germline V gene data show CDR1 as SGHTA and CDR2 as FQGNSA. CDR3 length: 16 residues. Trimming removed 4 bases from V and 2 bases from J; junction bases left unmatched: 9. The CDR3 DNA sequence: TGTGCCAGCAGCTCGAGAAAGCGCGGGGGGGCCTACGAGCAGTACTTC. Its translation is CASSSRKRGGAYEQYF.

This clone appeared a few times. The chain employs TRBV11-3 and TRBJ2-1; D tentatively fits TRBD1 or TRBD2 (5 bases each). Germline values: CDR1 SGHNT, CDR2 YENEEA. Trimming stripped 3 bases from V and 6 bases from J, with 15 bases between. The CDR3 is made up of 15 amino acids. CDR3 amino acids: CASSFNRDLSNEQFF. The CDR3 nucleotides read TGTGCCAGCAGCTTTAATAGGGACCTCAGCAATGAGCAGTTCTTC.

The V gene is TRBV5-1, the J gene TRBJ2-6; the D is unclear. Trimming removed 5 bases at V and 0 bases at J, with 6 bases between. The CDR3 consists of 14 residues. Germline V CDR1 and CDR2: SGHRS, YFSETQ. The CDR3 sequence: CASRQSSGANVLTF. The CDR3 bases are TGCGCCAGCAGACAATCCTCTGGGGCCAACGTCCTGACTTTC.

The genes are TRBV29-1 and TRBJ2-5; D is unresolved. Germline CDR1 is SQVTM and CDR2 is ANQGSEA. Trimming removed 2 bases at V and 2 bases at J, with 0 bases between. The CDR3 spans 10 residues. The CDR3 region has the DNA TGCAGCGTTGAACAAGAGACCCAGTACTTC. It codes for CSVEQETQYF.

The sample holds a few counts of this clone. The V call is TRBV7-2, the J call TRBJ1-5; D uncertain. Germline CDR1 is SGHTA and CDR2 is FQGNSA. Deletions cut 5 bases from V and 0 bases from J, with 8 bases between. The CDR3 contains 14 residues. The CDR3 here is CASSPGLSNQPQHF. CDR3 nucleotide sequence: TGTGCCAGCAGCCCGGGCCTTAGCAATCAGCCCCAGCATTTT.

The CDR3 loop reads CASSTKRQAANTGELFF. Here the CDR3 DNA reads TGTGCCAGCAGCACAAAAAGACAGGCCGCCAACACCGGGGAGCTGTTTTTT. The chain carries TRBV13 and TRBJ2-2; D possibly corresponds to TRBD1 (6 bases). The CDR3 totals 17 residues. V lost 5 bases, J lost 2 bases, and 18 bases lay in between. Germline-derived CDR1 and CDR2 are PRHDT and FYEKMQ (reference sequence).

This clone was counted only a few times. The chain recombines TRBV12-5 with TRBJ2-1, with 7 bases matching TRBD1. CDR3 size: 14 residues. Unmatched junction bases numbered 5, after V lost 7 bases and J lost 2 bases. Germline V gene sequence: CDR1 LGHNT, CDR2 FRNRAP. The CDR3 DNA follows: TGTGCTAGTGTCCCCGGACAGGCCTACAATGAGCAGTTCTTC. It yields the protein CASVPGQAYNEQFF.

The genes are TRBV5-1 and TRBJ1-2, with TRBD1 matching over 7 bases. The CDR3 is 14 amino acids. V lost 3 bases to trimming and J lost 6 bases; unmatched junction nucleotides: 8. Germline assignment: CDR1 SGHRS and CDR2 YFSETQ. For the CDR3, the DNA is TGCGCCAGCAGCTCAGCCGGGACAGCCAATGGCTACACCTTC. Translation gives CASSSAGTANGYTF.

This chain connects TRBV29-1 to TRBJ1-2; TRBD1 is a possible D gene (5 bases). Trimming left V 1 base short and J 6 bases short, with 15 bases between. This CDR3 is built from 14 residues. In germline, CDR1 is SQVTM, CDR2 ANQGSEA. Here the CDR3 reads CSVEGASGGDGYTF. For the CDR3, the DNA is TGCAGCGTTGAAGGGGCGTCCGGAGGGGATGGCTACACCTTC.

This rearrangement joins TRBV9 to TRBJ2-1; D possibly corresponds to TRBD1 (5 bases). Germline CDR1 reads SGDLS; CDR2 reads YYNGEE. V lost 6 bases and J lost 5, with 9 bases in between. The CDR3 is 12 residues long. The chain's CDR3 is CASKGANNEQFF. The DNA of the CDR3 is TGTGCCAGCAAAGGGGCGAACAATGAGCAGTTCTTC.

This chain uses TRBV30 with TRBJ1-6; 7 nucleotides agree with TRBD1. The CDR3 totals 13 residues. In germline, CDR1 is GTSNPN, CDR2 SVGIG (reference sequence). V shed 5 bases and J 6 bases; nucleotides not matched to a gene: 4. The chain's CDR3 is CAWVGQPNSPLHF. The DNA for the CDR3 is TGTGCCTGGGTGGGACAGCCTAATTCACCCCTCCACTTT.